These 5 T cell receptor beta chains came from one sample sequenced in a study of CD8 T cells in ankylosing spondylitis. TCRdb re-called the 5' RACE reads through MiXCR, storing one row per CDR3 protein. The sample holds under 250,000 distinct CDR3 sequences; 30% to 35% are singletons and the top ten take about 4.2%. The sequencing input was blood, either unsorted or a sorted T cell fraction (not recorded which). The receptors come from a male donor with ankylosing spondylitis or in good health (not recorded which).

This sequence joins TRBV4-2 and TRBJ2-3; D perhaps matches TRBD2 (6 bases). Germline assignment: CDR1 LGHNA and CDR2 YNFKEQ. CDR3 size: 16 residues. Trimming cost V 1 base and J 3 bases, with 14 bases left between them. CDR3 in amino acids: CASSQVWGEPTDTQYF. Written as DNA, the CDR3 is TGTGCCAGCAGCCAAGTGTGGGGGGAGCCTACAGATACGCAGTATTTT.

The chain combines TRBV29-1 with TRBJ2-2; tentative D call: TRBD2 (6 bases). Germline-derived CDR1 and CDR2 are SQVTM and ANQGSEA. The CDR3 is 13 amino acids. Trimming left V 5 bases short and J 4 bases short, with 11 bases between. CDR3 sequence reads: CSVPGVGTGELFF. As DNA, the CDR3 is TGCAGCGTTCCGGGGGTAGGCACCGGGGAGCTGTTTTTT.

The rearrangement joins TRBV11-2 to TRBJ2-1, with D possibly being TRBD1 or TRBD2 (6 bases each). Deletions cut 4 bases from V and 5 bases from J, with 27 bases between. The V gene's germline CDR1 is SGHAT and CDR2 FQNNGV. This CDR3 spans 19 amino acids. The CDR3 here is CASSWVRGRGSNPNNEQFF. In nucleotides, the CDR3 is TGTGCCAGCAGCTGGGTTCGGGGGCGGGGATCGAATCCCAACAATGAGCAGTTCTTC. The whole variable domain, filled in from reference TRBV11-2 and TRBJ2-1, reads EAGVAQSPRYKIIEKRQSVAFWCNPISGHATLYWYQQILGQGPKLLIQFQNNGVVDDSQLPKDRFSAERLKGVDSTLKIQPAKLEDSAVYLCASSWVRGRGSNPNNEQFFGPGTRLTVL.

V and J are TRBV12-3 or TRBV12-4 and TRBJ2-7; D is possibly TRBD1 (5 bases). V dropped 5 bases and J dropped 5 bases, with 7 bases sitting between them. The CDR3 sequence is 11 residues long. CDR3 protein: CASSQGNEQYF. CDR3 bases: TGTGCCAGCAGTCAGGGTAACGAGCAGTACTTC.

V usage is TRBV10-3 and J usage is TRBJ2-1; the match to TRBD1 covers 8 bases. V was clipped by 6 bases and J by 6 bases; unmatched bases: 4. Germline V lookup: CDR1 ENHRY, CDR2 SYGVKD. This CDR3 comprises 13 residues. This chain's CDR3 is CAIRMTGVNEQFF. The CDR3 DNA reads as TGTGCCATCAGGATGACAGGGGTCAATGAGCAGTTCTTC.